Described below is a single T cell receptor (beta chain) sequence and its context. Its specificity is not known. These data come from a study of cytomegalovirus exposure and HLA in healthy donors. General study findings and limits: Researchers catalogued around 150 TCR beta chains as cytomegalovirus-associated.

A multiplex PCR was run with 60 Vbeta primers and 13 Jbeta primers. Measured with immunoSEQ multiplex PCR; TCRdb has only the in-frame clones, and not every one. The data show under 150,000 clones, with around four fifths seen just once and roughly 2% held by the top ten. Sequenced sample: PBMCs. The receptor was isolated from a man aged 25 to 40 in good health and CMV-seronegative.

For the CDR3, the DNA is TGTGCCTGGAGTGTCCCCAGACAGAGCTCCTATAATTCACCCCTCCACTTT. Protein product: CAWSVPRQSSYNSPLHF. The chain couples TRBV30 to TRBJ1-6; D is possibly TRBD1 (5 bases). The V gene's germline CDR1 is GTSNPN and CDR2 SVGIG (reference sequence). This CDR3 spans 17 amino acids. V was trimmed by 0 bases and J by 0 bases, leaving 12 bases between them.